Presented here are 5 T cell receptor beta chains from one specimen sequenced in a study of blood T cell repertoires in COVID-19. The data were produced by immunoSEQ multiplex PCR, yet TCRdb's version contains in-frame clones alone and is incomplete. The data show around 200,000 clones, with about 84% seen just once and about 18% held by the top ten. Sequenced input: peripheral blood. All receptors come from a person between 65 and 80 years old with COVID-19, enrolled during active disease.

This rearrangement joins TRBV27 to TRBJ2-2, with D perhaps TRBD2 (5 bases). This CDR3 comprises 14 residues. The ends were cut back, 4 bases at V and 5 bases at J, with 11 bases in the middle. Germline V gene data show CDR1 as MNHEY and CDR2 as SMNVEV (reference sequence). The DNA for the CDR3 is TGTGCCAGCAGTTGGGGAGTTGGGACCGGGGAGCTGTTTTTT. Residues: CASSWGVGTGELFF.

The chain couples TRBV7-8 to TRBJ2-7; 7 bases are a match to TRBD1. V was pared by 1 base and J by 3 bases, with 6 bases of the junction left unmatched. The CDR3 has 15 amino acids. Looked up from germline, CDR1 is SGHVS and CDR2 is FQNEAQ. DNA for the CDR3: TGTGCCAGCAGCTTAGGGGACAGTCTCTTCTACGAGCAGTACTTC. Protein sequence: CASSLGDSLFYEQYF.

V gene TRBV23-1 combines with J gene TRBJ2-7; unclear D gene. TRBV23-1 qualifies as an ORF whose function is uncertain. The germline V and J ends were trimmed by 2 bases and 3 bases, with 8 bases remaining between them. The CDR3 is 13 amino acids. CDR3 protein: CASSQTKHYEQYF. Here the CDR3 DNA reads TGCGCCAGCAGTCAAACTAAACACTACGAGCAGTACTTC.

The chain links TRBV19 to TRBJ2-7, with TRBD2 identical over 12 bases. Germline CDR1 is LNHDA and CDR2 is SQIVND (reference sequence). CDR3 length equals 14 residues. V lost 6 bases, J lost 4 bases, and 4 bases stayed unmatched. The CDR3 sequence is CASSPGTSGYEQYF. The CDR3 nucleotides read TGTGCCAGTAGCCCCGGGACTAGCGGGTACGAGCAGTACTTC.

The V gene is TRBV19, the J gene TRBJ2-2; possibly TRBD2 for D (6 bases). The germline CDR1 and CDR2 sequences are LNHDA and SQIVND (reference sequence). Trimming removed 5 bases at V and 6 bases at J, with 16 bases between. This CDR3 has 15 amino acids. The CDR3 sequence: CASSGSLSGAGELFF. The CDR3 bases are TGTGCCAGTAGTGGGTCGCTCTCGGGGGCCGGGGAGCTGTTTTTT.